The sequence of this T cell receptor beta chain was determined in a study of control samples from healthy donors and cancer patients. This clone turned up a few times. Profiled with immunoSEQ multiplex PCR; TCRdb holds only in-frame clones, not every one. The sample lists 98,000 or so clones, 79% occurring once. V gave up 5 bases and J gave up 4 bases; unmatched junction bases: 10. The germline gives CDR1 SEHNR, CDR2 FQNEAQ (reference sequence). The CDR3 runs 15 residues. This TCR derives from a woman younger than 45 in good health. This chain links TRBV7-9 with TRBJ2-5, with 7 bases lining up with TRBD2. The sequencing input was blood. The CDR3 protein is CASSLSPWGGETQYF. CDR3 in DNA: TGTGCCAGCAGCCTCTCCCCGTGGGGGGGAGAGACCCAGTACTTC. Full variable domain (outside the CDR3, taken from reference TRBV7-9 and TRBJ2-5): DTGVSQNPRHKITKRGQNVTFRCDPISEHNRLYWYRQTLGQGPEFLTYFQNEAQLEKSRLLSDRFSAERPKGSFSTLEIQRTEQGDSAMYLCASSLSPWGGETQYFGPGTRLLVL.